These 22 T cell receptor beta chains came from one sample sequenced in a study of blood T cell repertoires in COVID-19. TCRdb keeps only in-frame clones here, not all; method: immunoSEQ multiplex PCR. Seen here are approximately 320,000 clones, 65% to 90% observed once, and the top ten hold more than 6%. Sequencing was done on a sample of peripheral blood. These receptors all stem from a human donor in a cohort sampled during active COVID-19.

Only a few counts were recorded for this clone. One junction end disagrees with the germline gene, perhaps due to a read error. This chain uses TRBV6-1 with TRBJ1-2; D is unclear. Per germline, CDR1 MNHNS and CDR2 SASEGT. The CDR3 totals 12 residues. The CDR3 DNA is TGTGCCAGCAGTGAAGCGTTCCGGAGCGGATCCTTC. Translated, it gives CASSEAFRSGSF.

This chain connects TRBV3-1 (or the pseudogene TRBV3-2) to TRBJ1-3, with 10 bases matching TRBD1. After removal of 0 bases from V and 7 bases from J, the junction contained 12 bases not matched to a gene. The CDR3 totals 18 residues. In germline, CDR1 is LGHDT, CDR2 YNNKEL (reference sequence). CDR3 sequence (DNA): TGTGCCAGCAGCCAAGAATTTGGACAGGGGGGCCTAGGGAACACCATATATTTT. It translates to CASSQEFGQGGLGNTIYF.

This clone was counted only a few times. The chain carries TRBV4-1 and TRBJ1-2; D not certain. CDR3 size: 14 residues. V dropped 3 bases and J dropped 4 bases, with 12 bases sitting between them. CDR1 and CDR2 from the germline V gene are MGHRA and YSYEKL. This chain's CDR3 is CASSHGGISYGYTF. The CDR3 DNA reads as TGCGCCAGCAGCCACGGCGGGATCAGCTATGGCTACACCTTC.

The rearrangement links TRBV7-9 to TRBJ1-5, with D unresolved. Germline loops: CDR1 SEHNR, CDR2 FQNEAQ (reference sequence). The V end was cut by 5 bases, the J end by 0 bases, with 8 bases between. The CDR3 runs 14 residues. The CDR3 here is CASSPRHSNQPQHF. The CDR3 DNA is TGTGCCAGCAGCCCAAGACATAGCAATCAGCCCCAGCATTTT.

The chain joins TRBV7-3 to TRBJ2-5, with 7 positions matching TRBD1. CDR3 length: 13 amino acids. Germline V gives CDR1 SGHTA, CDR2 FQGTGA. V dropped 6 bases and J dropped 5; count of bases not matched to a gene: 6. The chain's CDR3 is CASSPGGWETQYF. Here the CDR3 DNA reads TGTGCCAGCAGTCCAGGGGGTTGGGAGACCCAGTACTTC.

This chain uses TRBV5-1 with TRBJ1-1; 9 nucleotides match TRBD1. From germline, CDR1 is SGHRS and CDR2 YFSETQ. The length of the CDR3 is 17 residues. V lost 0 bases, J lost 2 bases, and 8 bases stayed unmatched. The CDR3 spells CASSLGTGVRFNTEAFF. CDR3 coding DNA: TGCGCCAGCAGCTTGGGGACAGGGGTCCGATTTAACACTGAAGCTTTCTTT.

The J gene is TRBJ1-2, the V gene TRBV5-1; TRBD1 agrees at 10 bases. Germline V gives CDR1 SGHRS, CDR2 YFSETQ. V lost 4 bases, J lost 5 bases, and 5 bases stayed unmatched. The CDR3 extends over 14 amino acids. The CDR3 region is CASSRGQGLYGYTF. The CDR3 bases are TGCGCCAGCAGCAGGGGACAGGGGCTTTATGGCTACACCTTC.

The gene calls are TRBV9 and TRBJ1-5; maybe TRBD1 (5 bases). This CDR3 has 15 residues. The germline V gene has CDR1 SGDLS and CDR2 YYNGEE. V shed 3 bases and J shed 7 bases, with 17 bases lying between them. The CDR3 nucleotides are TGTGCCAGCAGCGCAACACAGGTAGTCGACCAGCCCCAGCATTTT. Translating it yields CASSATQVVDQPQHF. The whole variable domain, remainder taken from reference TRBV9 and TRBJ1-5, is DSGVTQTPKHLITATGQRVTLRCSPRSGDLSVYWYQQSLDQGLQFLIQYYNGEERAKGNILERFSAQQFPDLHSELNLSSLELGDSALYFCASSATQVVDQPQHFGDGTRLSIL.

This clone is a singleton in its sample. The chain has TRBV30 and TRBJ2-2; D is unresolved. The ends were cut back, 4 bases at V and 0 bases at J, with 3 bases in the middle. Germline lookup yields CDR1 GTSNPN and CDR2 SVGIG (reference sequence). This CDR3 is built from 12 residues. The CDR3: CAWKPNTGELFF. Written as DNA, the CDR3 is TGTGCCTGGAAGCCGAACACCGGGGAGCTGTTTTTT.

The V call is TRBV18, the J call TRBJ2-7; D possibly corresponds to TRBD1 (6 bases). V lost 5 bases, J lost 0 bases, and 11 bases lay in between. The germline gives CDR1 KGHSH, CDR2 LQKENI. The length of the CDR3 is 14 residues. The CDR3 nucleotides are TGTGCCAGCTCATTAGGACAGAGCTCCTACGAGCAGTACTTC. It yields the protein CASSLGQSSYEQYF.

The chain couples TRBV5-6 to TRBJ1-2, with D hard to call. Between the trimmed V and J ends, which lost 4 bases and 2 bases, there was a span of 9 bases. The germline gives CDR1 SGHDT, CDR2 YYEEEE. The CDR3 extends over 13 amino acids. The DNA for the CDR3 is TGTGCCAGCAGCATAGGAGAAAACTATGGCTACACCTTC. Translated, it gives CASSIGENYGYTF.

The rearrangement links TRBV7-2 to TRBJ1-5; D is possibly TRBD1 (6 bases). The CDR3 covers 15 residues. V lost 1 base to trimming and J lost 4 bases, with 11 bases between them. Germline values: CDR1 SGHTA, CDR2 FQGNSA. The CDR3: CASSLGWTANQPQHF. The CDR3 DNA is TGTGCCAGCAGCTTAGGGTGGACAGCGAATCAGCCCCAGCATTTT.

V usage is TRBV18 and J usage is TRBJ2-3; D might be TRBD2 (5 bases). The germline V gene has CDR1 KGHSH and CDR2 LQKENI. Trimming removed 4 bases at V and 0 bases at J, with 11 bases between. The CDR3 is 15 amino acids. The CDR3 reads CASSRKRGSTDTQYF. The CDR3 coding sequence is TGTGCCAGCTCACGAAAGAGAGGGAGCACAGATACGCAGTATTTT. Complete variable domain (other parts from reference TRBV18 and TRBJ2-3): NAGVMQNPRHLVRRRGQEARLRCSPMKGHSHVYWYRQLPEEGLKFMVYLQKENIIDESGMPKERFSAEFPKEGPSILRIQQVVRGDSAAYFCASSRKRGSTDTQYFGPGTRLTVL.

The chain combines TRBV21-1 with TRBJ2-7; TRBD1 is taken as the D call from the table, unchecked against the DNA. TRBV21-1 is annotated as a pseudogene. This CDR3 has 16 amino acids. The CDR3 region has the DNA TGTGCCAGCAGCACCCCGTGGGACAGGGGAGAATACGAGCAGTACTTC. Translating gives CASSTPWDRGEYEQYF.

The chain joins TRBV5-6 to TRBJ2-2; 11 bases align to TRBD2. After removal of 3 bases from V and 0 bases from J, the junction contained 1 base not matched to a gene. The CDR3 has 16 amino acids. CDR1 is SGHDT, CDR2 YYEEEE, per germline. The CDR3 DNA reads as TGTGCCAGCAGCTCACTAGCGGGGGCGAACACCGGGGAGCTGTTTTTT. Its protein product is CASSSLAGANTGELFF.

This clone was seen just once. CDR3 nucleotide sequence: TGCAGTGCTCCAAGACAGACCGCCTACACCTTC. Translated, it gives CSAPRQTAYTF. The chain couples TRBV20-1 to TRBJ1-2, with a weak D call TRBD1 (5 bases). In germline, CDR1 is DFQATT, CDR2 SNEGSKA (reference sequence). Trimming cost V 5 bases and J 10 bases, with 14 bases left between them. The CDR3 totals 11 residues.

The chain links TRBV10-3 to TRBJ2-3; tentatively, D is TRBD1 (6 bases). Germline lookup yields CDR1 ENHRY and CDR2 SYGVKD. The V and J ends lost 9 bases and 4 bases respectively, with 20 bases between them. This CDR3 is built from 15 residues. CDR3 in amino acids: CAILRAGVGADTQYF. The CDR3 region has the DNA TGTGCCATACTACGAGCAGGGGTCGGGGCAGATACGCAGTATTTT.

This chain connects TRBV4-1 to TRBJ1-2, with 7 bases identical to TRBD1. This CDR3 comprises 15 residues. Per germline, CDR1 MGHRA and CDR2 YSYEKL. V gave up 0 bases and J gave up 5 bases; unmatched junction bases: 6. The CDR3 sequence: CASSQEARGVYGYTF. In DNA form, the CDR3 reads TGCGCCAGCAGCCAAGAGGCCAGGGGGGTTTATGGCTACACCTTC.

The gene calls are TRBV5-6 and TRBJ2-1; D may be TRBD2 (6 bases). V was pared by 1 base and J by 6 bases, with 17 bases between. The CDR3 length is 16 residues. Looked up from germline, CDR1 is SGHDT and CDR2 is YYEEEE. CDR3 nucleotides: TGTGCCAGCAGCTTGAAGGAGGGGCGAGTATCCAATGAGCAGTTCTTC. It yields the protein CASSLKEGRVSNEQFF. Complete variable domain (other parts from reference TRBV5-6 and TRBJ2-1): DAGVTQSPTHLIKTRGQQVTLRCSPKSGHDTVSWYQQALGQGPQFIFQYYEEEERQRGNFPDRFSGHQFPNYSSELNVNALLLGDSALYLCASSLKEGRVSNEQFFGPGTRLTVL.

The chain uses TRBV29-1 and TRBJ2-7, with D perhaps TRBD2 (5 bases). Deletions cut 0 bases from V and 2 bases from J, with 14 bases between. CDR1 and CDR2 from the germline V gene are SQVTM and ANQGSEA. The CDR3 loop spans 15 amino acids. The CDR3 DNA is TGCAGCGTTGAAGATCGAGGGTCCTACCCCTACGAGCAGTACTTC. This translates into CSVEDRGSYPYEQYF.

The CDR3 reads CAVEQGAWYMNTEAFF. The CDR3 nucleotides read TGTGCCGTCGAACAGGGGGCATGGTACATGAACACTGAAGCTTTCTTT. This chain connects TRBV7-9 to TRBJ1-1, with 9 bases that match TRBD1. CDR3 length equals 16 residues. Trimming at V came to 11 bases and at J to 0 bases, leaving 13 bases not matched to a gene. The germline V gene encodes CDR1 SEHNR and CDR2 FQNEAQ (reference sequence).

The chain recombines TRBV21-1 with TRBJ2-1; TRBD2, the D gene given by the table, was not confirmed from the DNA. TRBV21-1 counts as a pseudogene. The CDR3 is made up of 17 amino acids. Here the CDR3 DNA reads TGTGCCAGCAGCAAGAGGATGACGGGAATTAGTGACAATGAGCAGTTCTTC. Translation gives CASSKRMTGISDNEQFF.